This is a list of T cell receptor beta chains from one sample in a study of regulatory T cells in long-lasting Graves disease. TCRdb reprocessed the multiplex PCR reads via MiXCR and lists one record per CDR3 protein. The sample holds 390,000 or so distinct CDR3 sequences, more than 20% seen once. The source was peripheral blood mononuclear cells (PBMCs), collected when the disease was refractory, from a patient treated with antithyroid drugs. These receptors came from a woman aged 40 to 50 with Graves disease. Both conserved end residues are part of each CDR3. The D gene is left open where the match is weak. Some rows have no size entry. The others give once, few or many, or a class for an expanded clone.

clone_size,j_call,v_call,d_call,cdr3_aa,cdr3_nt
many,TRBJ2-5,TRBV15,-,CATSRVFETQYF,TGTGCCACCAGCAGAGTCTTTGAGACCCAGTACTTC
-,TRBJ2-7,TRBV28,-,CASTPTGSDSYEQYF,TGTGCCAGCACCCCCACAGGGTCCGACTCCTACGAGCAGTACTTC
-,TRBJ1-2,TRBV10-3,TRBD1,CAISELTGRYGYTF,TGTGCCATCAGTGAGTTGACAGGGCGCTATGGCTACACCTTC
few,TRBJ1-1,TRBV2,-,CASQSTDVNTEAFF,TGTGCCAGCCAGAGCACCGACGTAAACACTGAAGCTTTCTTT
-,TRBJ2-1,TRBV11-2,-,CASSPDFSYNEQFF,TGTGCCAGCAGCCCGGACTTTTCCTACAATGAGCAGTTCTTC
few,TRBJ2-3,TRBV6-1,-,CASSEGSPTDTQYF,TGTGCCAGCAGTGAAGGGTCCCCAACAGATACGCAGTATTTT
many,TRBJ1-2,TRBV12-3/TRBV12-4,-,CASTQRSPGYGYTF,TGTGCCAGCACCCAAAGGTCTCCAGGCTATGGCTACACCTTC
-,TRBJ1-3,TRBV2,TRBD1,CASTLDRVVAGNTIYF,TGTGCCAGCACCTTAGACAGGGTAGTCGCTGGAAACACCATATATTTT
many,TRBJ2-7,TRBV12-3/TRBV12-4,TRBD2,CASSIPGLGVYEQYF,TGTGCCAGCAGTATCCCGGGACTAGGTGTCTACGAGCAGTACTTC
many,TRBJ1-2,TRBV20-1,-,CSAFQGLGYGYTF,TGCAGTGCTTTTCAGGGGCTTGGCTATGGCTACACCTTC
-,TRBJ2-7,TRBV5-4,-,CASSLERVYEQYF,TGTGCCAGCAGCTTGGAGCGGGTCTACGAGCAGTACTTC
-,TRBJ1-1,TRBV11-3,-,CASSLGGGYSDTEAFF,TGTGCCAGCAGCTTAGGGGGAGGTTACTCGGACACTGAAGCTTTCTTT
few,TRBJ1-5,TRBV20-1,-,CSARAPFGQPQHF,TGCAGTGCTAGGGCCCCATTTGGTCAGCCCCAGCATTTT
few,TRBJ1-3,TRBV11-3,-,CASSLDRGSTIYF,TGTGCCAGCAGCTTAGATCGGGGGAGCACCATATATTTT
-,TRBJ2-3,TRBV29-1,TRBD2,CSIRGGLDTQYF,TGCAGCATCCGGGGGGGGCTAGATACGCAGTATTTT
few,TRBJ1-3,TRBV9,-,CASSSLRDTAGNTIYF,TGTGCCAGCAGCTCACTCCGGGACACCGCTGGAAACACCATATATTTT
many,TRBJ2-5,TRBV6-1,-,CASRPHRVQETQYF,TGTGCCAGCAGACCGCACAGGGTACAAGAGACCCAGTACTTC
many,TRBJ2-7,TRBV28,-,CASSWDGSSYEQYF,TGTGCCAGCAGTTGGGACGGGAGCTCCTACGAGCAGTACTTC
many,TRBJ2-5,TRBV2,-,CASRSIKGRKTQYF,TGTGCCAGCAGGTCGATTAAGGGGAGGAAGACCCAGTACTTC
-,TRBJ2-1,TRBV29-1,TRBD1,CSPKVIGQGPYNEQFF,TGCAGCCCAAAGGTGATAGGACAGGGTCCCTACAATGAGCAGTTCTTC
few,TRBJ2-1,TRBV2,TRBD2,CASSPWMGLTNNEQFF,TGTGCCAGCAGCCCATGGATGGGACTAACAAACAATGAGCAGTTCTTC
many,TRBJ1-5,TRBV28,-,CASSPLLKMTASNQPQHF,TGTGCCAGCAGTCCCCTCCTTAAAATGACCGCTAGCAATCAGCCCCAGCATTTT
-,TRBJ2-7,TRBV25-1,-,CASSRSRIAERYEQYF,TGTGCCAGCAGTCGGTCCCGAATAGCGGAACGCTACGAGCAGTACTTC
-,TRBJ2-1,TRBV12-3/TRBV12-4,-,CASSFYQGTNEQFF,TGTGCCAGCAGTTTTTACCAGGGAACGAATGAGCAGTTCTTC
-,TRBJ1-4,TRBV5-1,TRBD1,CASSPDRDNEKLFF,TGCGCCAGCAGCCCCGACAGGGATAATGAAAAACTGTTTTTT
few,TRBJ1-1,TRBV5-1,-,CASSLGPGASTEAFF,TGCGCCAGCAGCTTGGGGCCAGGGGCGAGCACTGAAGCTTTCTTT
few,TRBJ2-7,TRBV5-1,-,CASSLSGDSYEQYF,TGCGCCAGCAGCTTGTCAGGGGACTCCTACGAGCAGTACTTC
many,TRBJ2-2,TRBV2,-,CASSDRYPTVVTGELFF,TGTGCCAGCAGTGATAGGTACCCCACTGTGGTCACCGGGGAGCTGTTTTTT
-,TRBJ2-2,TRBV3-1,TRBD1,CASSQTGGSYGELFF,TGTGCCAGCAGCCAAACAGGGGGCTCATACGGGGAGCTGTTTTTT
-,TRBJ2-7,TRBV30,-,CAWSVSAGLYEQYF,TGTGCCTGGAGTGTTAGTGCGGGGCTATACGAGCAGTACTTC
many,TRBJ2-4,TRBV2,TRBD1,CASSGQGAKNIQYF,TGTGCCAGCAGTGGACAGGGGGCCAAAAACATTCAGTACTTC
-,TRBJ2-5,TRBV19,TRBD2,CASSVGLADQETQYF,TGTGCCAGTAGTGTGGGGCTAGCGGACCAAGAGACCCAGTACTTC
many,TRBJ2-7,TRBV6-5,-,CASSYRATAYEQYF,TGTGCCAGCAGTTACCGAGCGACAGCCTACGAGCAGTACTTC
many,TRBJ1-4,TRBV6-1,-,CASRRQEWNEKLFF,TGTGCCAGCAGGAGACAGGAATGGAATGAAAAACTGTTTTTT
-,TRBJ1-1,TRBV10-3,-,CAISESPVAGTEAFF,TGTGCCATCAGTGAGTCGCCGGTGGCTGGCACTGAAGCTTTCTTT
-,TRBJ2-3,TRBV20-1,-,CSARGQGGTDTQYF,TGCAGTGCTAGAGGGCAGGGCGGGACAGATACGCAGTATTTT
-,TRBJ2-1,TRBV29-1,-,CSAHQQAKTDEQFF,TGCAGCGCCCACCAGCAGGCCAAGACCGATGAGCAGTTCTTC
few,TRBJ2-1,TRBV20-1,-,CSARRQLLWNEQFF,TGCAGTGCTAGGCGTCAGCTGCTCTGGAATGAGCAGTTCTTC
-,TRBJ2-7,TRBV6-1,-,CASTRDMESYKQYF,TGTGCCAGCACTCGGGACATGGAATCCTACAAGCAGTACTTC
many,TRBJ2-5,TRBV12-3/TRBV12-4,-,CASSFGGTQYF,TGTGCCAGCAGTTTTGGTGGGACCCAGTACTTC
-,TRBJ2-7,TRBV6-1,-,CASSAYPRTNSYEQYF,TGTGCCAGCAGTGCCTACCCTAGGACTAACTCCTACGAGCAGTACTTC
many,TRBJ2-7,TRBV2,TRBD2,CASSELGGGFYEQYF,TGTGCCAGCAGTGAACTGGGCGGGGGGTTCTACGAGCAGTACTTC
few,TRBJ1-1,TRBV5-5,-,CASSLGAGAENTEAFF,TGTGCCAGCAGCTTGGGTGCAGGGGCTGAGAACACTGAAGCTTTCTTT
-,TRBJ2-7,TRBV9,-,CASSPGGGHSYGQYF,TGTGCCAGCAGCCCAGGGGGGGGCCACTCCTACGGGCAGTACTTC
few,TRBJ1-5,TRBV5-6,-,CASSLGFNQPQHF,TGTGCCAGCAGCTTGGGATTCAATCAGCCCCAGCATTTT
-,TRBJ1-2,TRBV20-1,-,CSARSPNYGYTF,TGCAGTGCTAGAAGCCCCAACTATGGCTACACCTTC
many,TRBJ1-5,TRBV11-2,-,CASSLEGARNQPQHF,TGTGCCAGCAGCTTAGAAGGAGCCAGGAATCAGCCCCAGCATTTT
-,TRBJ2-1,TRBV12-3/TRBV12-4,-,CASSYTGVSYNEQFF,TGTGCCAGCAGTTATACAGGCGTCTCCTACAATGAGCAGTTCTTC
many,TRBJ2-2,TRBV6-1,-,CASTHRNTGELFF,TGTGCCAGCACTCACAGGAACACCGGGGAGCTGTTTTTT
many,TRBJ2-7,TRBV10-2,TRBD2,CASSASGAYEQYF,TGCGCCAGCAGTGCTAGCGGAGCCTACGAGCAGTACTTC
-,TRBJ2-2,TRBV20-1,TRBD2,CSAIVSGGRHTGELFF,TGCAGTGCTATAGTTTCCGGCGGGAGGCACACCGGGGAGCTGTTTTTT
-,TRBJ1-2,TRBV28,-,CASSLRSTDYYGYTF,TGTGCCAGCAGTTTACGGTCAACAGATTACTATGGCTACACCTTC
few,TRBJ2-2,TRBV7-2,-,CASSSTTSTGELFF,TGTGCCAGCAGCTCAACGACTAGCACCGGGGAGCTGTTTTTT
few,TRBJ1-2,TRBV20-1,-,CSAGSPNYGYTF,TGCAGTGCTGGATCTCCTAACTATGGCTACACCTTC
-,TRBJ2-5,TRBV6-2/TRBV6-3,-,CASSEVPGGSGTQYF,TGTGCCAGCAGTGAGGTACCCGGGGGAAGCGGGACCCAGTACTTC